This T cell receptor (beta chain) comes out of a study of T cell responses to AZD1222 COVID-19 vaccine. Overall study findings and caveats: Spike-specific TCR repertoires showed rising breadth and depth after two AZD1222 doses. The peak T cell response came first, and repertoires were sampled only after it. Clonal diversity was possibly underestimated, and the donors were mostly white British, with more females. Of the AZD1222 recipients, only 5 or 6 were seropositive at baseline.

The method was immunoSEQ multiplex PCR; TCRdb's version includes in-frame clones alone and lacks a portion of them. Of about 100,000 clones listed, 70% to 90% were seen once; the top ten hold just over 4%. As for this clone: What it binds is unknown.

Trimming stripped 6 bases from V and 0 bases from J, with 8 bases between. This CDR3 region has 13 residues. Germline V CDR1 and CDR2: MDHEN, SYDVKM. This TCR derives from an adult in good health. The sequenced sample was peripheral blood, obtained on day 0 of MenACWY control vaccination. The rearrangement joins TRBV28 to TRBJ1-1; D unclear. CDR3 DNA sequence: TGTGCCAGCAGGGCGATAATGAACACTGAAGCTTTCTTT. This sequence encodes CASRAIMNTEAFF.